What follows describes a single T cell receptor (beta chain). These data belong to a study of blood T cell repertoires in COVID-19. From germline, CDR1 is SNHLY and CDR2 FYNNEI. This CDR3 comprises 13 residues. Trimming removed 7 bases at V and 6 bases at J, with 12 bases between. Repertoires were generated with immunoSEQ multiplex PCR, while TCRdb's copy carries only in-frame clones and drops some. The sample lists about 89,000 clones, about two thirds occurring once. The rearrangement links TRBV2 to TRBJ2-2, with D possibly being TRBD1 (6 bases). This clonotype was obtained from a woman older than 75 with acute or convalescent COVID-19. Sequenced: peripheral blood. CDR3 sequence: CASKQGVPGELFF. The CDR3 nucleotides read TGTGCCAGCAAACAGGGAGTCCCCGGGGAGCTGTTTTTT.